What follows are 4 T cell receptor beta chains derived from one specimen sequenced in a study of T cells in Graves' hyperthyroidism and ophthalmopathy (dated by TCRdb to about 2019). Receptor amplification or capture employed multiplex PCR. Sequenced on an Illumina HiSeq 2000. The TCR beta CDR3 regions were amplified from RNA transcripts. The first round of RT-PCR for the TCR CDR3 was performed with the HTBI primer set and the Qiagen OneStep RT-PCR kit. In-frame beta chains were kept once TCRdb had trimmed the public reads at Q25 with fastp and called clones with MiXCR. Each CDR3 protein appears once, grouped with its most common genes and DNA. Recorded for this sample are 360,000 or so distinct CDR3 sequences; about 18% of them occurred a single time. 3.7% of the sample is taken by the ten largest. Sequenced material: blood. These receptors all stem from a woman younger than 35 with Graves' hyperthyroidism.

V and J are TRBV9 and TRBJ1-4; D gene uncertain. Germline CDR1 is SGDLS and CDR2 is YYNGEE. The CDR3 is 15 residues long. V was pared by 0 bases and J by 0 bases, with 6 bases between. CDR3 loop: CASSVDSSTNEKLFF. The CDR3 DNA reads as TGTGCCAGCAGCGTAGACAGTTCAACTAATGAAAAACTGTTTTTT.

This clonotype was observed at least ten times. The rearrangement joins TRBV6-1 to TRBJ1-2, with unresolved D. Germline CDR1 MNHNS, CDR2 SASEGT. This CDR3 is 13 amino acids long. Trimming removed 9 bases at V and 8 bases at J, with 19 bases between. The CDR3 DNA follows: TGTGCCAGAACCGGGGTACTCTCATCGGGCTACACCTTC. Its translation: CARTGVLSSGYTF.

This clonotype was counted at least ten times. V usage is TRBV11-2 and J usage is TRBJ2-2, with 7 bases that match TRBD1. The J segment lost 5 bases and the V segment lost 6 bases, leaving 0 bases of the junction unmatched. The CDR3 is 12 residues long. Germline V gene sequence: CDR1 SGHAT, CDR2 FQNNGV. The CDR3 spells CASRQGTGELFF. The CDR3 nucleotides read TGTGCCAGCAGACAGGGGACCGGGGAGCTGTTTTTT.

This clonotype was detected ten times or more. This chain joins TRBV11-2 and TRBJ2-5; maybe TRBD1 (6 bases). The CDR3 is 15 residues long. Germline CDR1 is SGHAT and CDR2 is FQNNGV. V shed 5 bases and J shed 2 bases, with 15 bases lying between them. CDR3 in amino acids: CASSPPGQLQETQYF. DNA of the CDR3: TGTGCCAGCAGCCCGCCCGGACAGTTACAAGAGACCCAGTACTTC.